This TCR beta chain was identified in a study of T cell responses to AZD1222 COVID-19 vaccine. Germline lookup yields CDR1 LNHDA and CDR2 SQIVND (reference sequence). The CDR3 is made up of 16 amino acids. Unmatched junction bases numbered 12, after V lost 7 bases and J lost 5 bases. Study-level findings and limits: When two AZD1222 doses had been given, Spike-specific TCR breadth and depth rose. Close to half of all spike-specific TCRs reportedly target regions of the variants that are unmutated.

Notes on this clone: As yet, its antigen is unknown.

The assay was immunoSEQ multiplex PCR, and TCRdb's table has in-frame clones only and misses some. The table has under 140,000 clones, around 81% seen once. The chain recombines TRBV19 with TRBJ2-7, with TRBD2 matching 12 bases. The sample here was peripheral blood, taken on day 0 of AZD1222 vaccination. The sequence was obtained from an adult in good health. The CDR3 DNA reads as TGTGCCAGTATGGAGACTAGCGGGAGAATCGAAAACGAGCAGTACTTC. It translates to CASMETSGRIENEQYF.